These T cell receptor beta chains were read from a single sample in a study of radiotherapy plus CTLA-4 blockade in lung cancer. Generated by immunoSEQ multiplex PCR, the TCRdb table keeps only in-frame clones and is missing some. The sample has over 100,000 clones; 81% are singletons. Here the sequenced sample was peripheral blood, taken from a patient treated with radiotherapy plus ipilimumab. These receptor sequences come from a human donor with non-small cell lung cancer that progressed on radiotherapy plus ipilimumab. Some clones in this sample may be carry-over from other donors' samples. CDR3s leave out the opening cysteine and the closing phenylalanine or tryptophan. Clone size is given for some rows only: seen once, a few or many times, or a class if the clone is expanded.

CDR3aa: ASSPLDIDQPQH; j_gene: TRBJ1-5; v_gene: TRBV27; abundance: -
CDR3aa: ASSSRGWGRATTEAF; j_gene: TRBJ1-1; v_gene: TRBV5-1; abundance: -
CDR3aa: ASSLSRGGSYNSPLH; j_gene: TRBJ1-6; v_gene: TRBV5-1; abundance: -
CDR3aa: ASSQQGAPNSPLH; j_gene: TRBJ1-6; v_gene: TRBV5-1; abundance: -
CDR3aa: ASSLRQYYGYT; j_gene: TRBJ1-2; v_gene: TRBV6-6; abundance: -
CDR3aa: ASSPSGANVLT; j_gene: TRBJ2-6; v_gene: TRBV18; abundance: -
CDR3aa: ASVAGMYTDTQY; j_gene: TRBJ2-3; v_gene: TRBV6-1; abundance: -
CDR3aa: ASSLTGTSGGNEQF; j_gene: TRBJ2-1; v_gene: TRBV7-3; abundance: -
CDR3aa: ASSQHPRDRDVYEQY; j_gene: TRBJ2-7; v_gene: TRBV25-1; abundance: -
CDR3aa: ASSEPPGGVTRFHQETQY; j_gene: TRBJ2-5; v_gene: TRBV2; abundance: -
CDR3aa: ASSTDSGGYNEQF; j_gene: TRBJ2-1; v_gene: TRBV6-5; abundance: -
CDR3aa: ASSPPFPGVTEAF; j_gene: TRBJ1-1; v_gene: TRBV7-2; abundance: -
CDR3aa: ASSESQGGNEKLF; j_gene: TRBJ1-4; v_gene: TRBV6-1; abundance: -
CDR3aa: ASSLGMTWTTEAF; j_gene: TRBJ1-1; v_gene: TRBV7-9; abundance: once
CDR3aa: ASSLSRAQETQY; j_gene: TRBJ2-5; v_gene: TRBV7-2; abundance: -
CDR3aa: SVAREETQY; j_gene: TRBJ2-5; v_gene: TRBV29-1; abundance: -
CDR3aa: ASSGPPGTEAF; j_gene: TRBJ1-1; v_gene: TRBV2; abundance: -
CDR3aa: ASSYGGARNTGELF; j_gene: TRBJ2-2; v_gene: TRBV7-2; abundance: -
CDR3aa: ASSLQGAFATQY; j_gene: TRBJ2-3; v_gene: TRBV28; abundance: -
CDR3aa: ASSYQPLGEQY; j_gene: TRBJ2-7; v_gene: TRBV11-1; abundance: -
CDR3aa: ASTPTGTDTQY; j_gene: TRBJ2-3; v_gene: TRBV19; abundance: few
CDR3aa: ASSWTVRNTGELF; j_gene: TRBJ2-2; v_gene: TRBV2; abundance: few
CDR3aa: ASSGFGGTDINEQF; j_gene: TRBJ2-1; v_gene: TRBV9; abundance: few
CDR3aa: ASSDIAGVYNEQF; j_gene: TRBJ2-1; v_gene: TRBV6-4; abundance: -
CDR3aa: ASSLGLGGAVEQF; j_gene: TRBJ2-1; v_gene: TRBV7-7; abundance: once
CDR3aa: ASTRPLGAFTEAF; j_gene: TRBJ1-1; v_gene: TRBV19; abundance: once
CDR3aa: ASSYQGRGGNTIY; j_gene: TRBJ1-3; v_gene: TRBV6-5; abundance: -
CDR3aa: ASSDHGGRGTQY; j_gene: TRBJ2-5; v_gene: TRBV6-5; abundance: once
CDR3aa: ASSSRANEQF; j_gene: TRBJ2-1; v_gene: TRBV6-5; abundance: -
CDR3aa: ASSNRDVSYEQY; j_gene: TRBJ2-7; v_gene: TRBV6-6; abundance: few
CDR3aa: ASSLQEANYGYT; j_gene: TRBJ1-2; v_gene: TRBV7-2; abundance: -
CDR3aa: ASSQESRGWTYEQY; j_gene: TRBJ2-7; v_gene: TRBV4-2; abundance: few
CDR3aa: ASSEESLDFGNTIY; j_gene: TRBJ1-3; v_gene: TRBV2; abundance: few
CDR3aa: ASSLRQGWYEQY; j_gene: TRBJ2-7; v_gene: TRBV5-1; abundance: -
CDR3aa: ASSLSRGSDTQY; j_gene: TRBJ2-3; v_gene: TRBV5-1; abundance: -
CDR3aa: ASSMNRDSSEAF; j_gene: TRBJ1-1; v_gene: TRBV7-3; abundance: -
CDR3aa: ASSLGQQGSSPLH; j_gene: TRBJ1-6; v_gene: TRBV5-1; abundance: -
CDR3aa: AISARQGFDTEAF; j_gene: TRBJ1-1; v_gene: TRBV10-3; abundance: -
CDR3aa: ASRLGQSLTDTQY; j_gene: TRBJ2-3; v_gene: TRBV19; abundance: -
CDR3aa: ASSPSGTPNYEQY; j_gene: TRBJ2-7; v_gene: TRBV18; abundance: few
CDR3aa: ASSPRSHTPYEQY; j_gene: TRBJ2-7; v_gene: TRBV5-1; abundance: -
CDR3aa: ASSLEYSGQGIDEQF; j_gene: TRBJ2-1; v_gene: TRBV5-6; abundance: -
CDR3aa: ASSISVMNEKLF; j_gene: TRBJ1-4; v_gene: TRBV19; abundance: once
CDR3aa: ASRDTFASYEQY; j_gene: TRBJ2-7; v_gene: TRBV6-5; abundance: -
CDR3aa: AWSVKHHEQY; j_gene: TRBJ2-7; v_gene: TRBV30; abundance: -
CDR3aa: ASSPGGNYGYT; j_gene: TRBJ1-2; v_gene: TRBV6-6; abundance: -
CDR3aa: ARIWKPRGNAF; j_gene: TRBJ1-1; v_gene: TRBV5-3; abundance: few
CDR3aa: ASSKGQLSYNEQF; j_gene: TRBJ2-1; v_gene: TRBV6-1; abundance: -
CDR3aa: SVVQGYSYEQY; j_gene: TRBJ2-7; v_gene: TRBV29-1; abundance: -
CDR3aa: ASSFRQGGSSPLH; j_gene: TRBJ1-6; v_gene: TRBV7-6; abundance: -
CDR3aa: ASSSSRGGYGYT; j_gene: TRBJ1-2; v_gene: TRBV7-9; abundance: -
CDR3aa: ASSQAGQGSTEAF; j_gene: TRBJ1-1; v_gene: TRBV4-2; abundance: -
CDR3aa: AWSIFPSTTGPQH; j_gene: TRBJ1-5; v_gene: TRBV30; abundance: -
CDR3aa: ASSQGSDAGGYT; j_gene: TRBJ1-2; v_gene: TRBV4-2; abundance: -
CDR3aa: ASSGQGIYNTGELF; j_gene: TRBJ2-2; v_gene: TRBV7-2; abundance: once
CDR3aa: ASSLSSQPKAQY; j_gene: TRBJ2-5; v_gene: TRBV27; abundance: few
CDR3aa: ASSQAGGRGHNEQF; j_gene: TRBJ2-1; v_gene: TRBV4-2; abundance: -
CDR3aa: ASNWASGGYNEQF; j_gene: TRBJ2-1; v_gene: TRBV5-1; abundance: -